A selection of T cell receptor beta chains follows, all from one sample in a study of spatial heterogeneity in lung cancer. In TCRdb, the 5' RACE reads were re-called with MiXCR into one record per CDR3 protein. The data show about 26,000 distinct CDR3 sequences, around 13% seen once. The sample was PBMCs, taken at surgery. These receptors all come from a female donor with early-stage non-small cell lung cancer. CDR3s leave out the opening cysteine and the closing phenylalanine or tryptophan.

>TRBV20-1|TRBJ2-2
SARTVRETGELF
>TRBV28|TRBJ2-1
ASNPPGSGRDEQF
>TRBV6-5|TRBJ1-2
ASRNGAGWNYGYT
>TRBV7-2|TRBJ2-5
ASSLARYETQY
>TRBV6-2/TRBV6-3|TRBJ2-2
ASSSLGGRGTGELF
>TRBV20-1|TRBJ1-6
SAIDLDSPLH
>TRBV27|TRBJ2-7
ASSPNLRGDEQY
>TRBV5-4|TRBJ2-3
ASRRNFDSPDTQY
>TRBV30|TRBJ2-3
AWSGGLAASTDTQY
>TRBV7-2|TRBJ1-5
ASSLAPNQPQH
>TRBV20-1|TRBJ2-3
RAFSAGVGEYTDTQY
>TRBV7-2|TRBJ2-3
ASSQLVGTDTQY
>TRBV7-6|TRBJ1-1
ASSLRQGTEAF
>TRBV27|TRBJ1-1
ASSSERQMVFAERAF
>TRBV14|TRBJ2-7
ASSQEGGYEQY
>TRBV7-2|TRBJ2-4
ASSSGQGGANIQY
>TRBV12-3/TRBV12-4|TRBJ2-4
ASNPDRTGIQY
>TRBV27|TRBJ1-6
ASSLLGSPLH
>TRBV28|TRBJ1-2
ASSYGSMGYGYT
>TRBV20-1|TRBJ1-5
SARGGTGTFNQPQH